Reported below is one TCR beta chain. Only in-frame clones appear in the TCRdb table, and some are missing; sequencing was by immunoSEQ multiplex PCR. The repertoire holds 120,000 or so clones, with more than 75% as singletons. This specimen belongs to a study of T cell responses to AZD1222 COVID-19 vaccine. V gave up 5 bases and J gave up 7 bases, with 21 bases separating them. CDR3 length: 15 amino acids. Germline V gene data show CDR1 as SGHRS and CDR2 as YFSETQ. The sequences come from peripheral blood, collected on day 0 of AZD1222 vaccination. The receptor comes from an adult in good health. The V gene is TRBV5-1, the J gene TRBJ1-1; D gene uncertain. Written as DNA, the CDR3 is TGCGCCAGCAGTCGTGACTCCCCAAACTTTGGTGAAGCTTTCTTT. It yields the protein CASSRDSPNFGEAFF.